This is a list of T cell receptor beta chains from one sample in a study of CD8+ T cells in alopecia areata. The table came from immunoSEQ multiplex PCR; TCRdb's copy has only in-frame clones and leaves some out. The sample includes some 150,000 clones, approximately 53% of them seen just once. Specimen: CD8+ T cells sorted from blood, collected at week 0. Source of these receptors: a human donor with alopecia areata. Both conserved end residues are part of each CDR3. D genes are given only for firm matches. Rows give clone size only sometimes, using once, few, many, or a class for an expanded clone.

D | size | J | V | DNA | CDR3
. | few | TRBJ2-1 | TRBV2 | TGTGCCAGCAGTGAAGCGCTTCGGGATAATGAGCAGTTCTTC | CASSEALRDNEQFF
. | few | TRBJ2-6 | TRBV28 | TGTGCCAGCAGACCAGGGTCTGGGGCCAACGTCCTGACTTTC | CASRPGSGANVLTF
. | . | TRBJ2-3 | TRBV13 | TGTGCCAGCAGCTTGAGGGGGATAGATACGCAGTATTTT | CASSLRGIDTQYF
. | . | TRBJ2-5 | TRBV19 | TGTGCCAGTAGCCTAGGGCCGGGGGCCCAGTACTTC | CASSLGPGAQYF
. | . | TRBJ1-1 | TRBV6-6 | TGTGCCAGCAACGCACTCGGACAGATGAACACTGAAGCTTTCTTT | CASNALGQMNTEAFF
. | . | TRBJ2-1 | TRBV9 | TGTGCCAGCAGTGGAGAAGGACTACCTTACAATGAGCAGTTCTTC | CASSGEGLPYNEQFF
. | . | TRBJ1-1 | TRBV30 | TGTGCCTGGAGTGAATCAGGGTTGAACACTGAAGCTTTCTTT | CAWSESGLNTEAFF
. | . | TRBJ1-2 | TRBV29-1 | TGCAGCGTTCATCAGGGAGATGGCTACACCTTC | CSVHQGDGYTF
TRBD2 | . | TRBJ2-5 | TRBV5-1 | TGCGCCAGCAGCTCTCCTCCCAACGTAGCGGGGGCCGAAACGCAAGAGACCCAGTACTTC | CASSSPPNVAGAETQETQYF
. | . | TRBJ2-5 | TRBV5-6 | TGTGCCAGCAGCCCCCCAGGGGAAGAGACCCAGTACTTC | CASSPPGEETQYF
. | . | TRBJ1-4 | TRBV30 | TGTGCCTGGAGTGTGGGGGGCGGGGAGAATGAAAAACTGTTTTTT | CAWSVGGGENEKLFF
. | . | TRBJ1-1 | TRBV27 | TGTGCCAGCAGTCCGTCGACCGGTGTGGGAGCTTTCTTT | CASSPSTGVGAFF
. | . | TRBJ2-1 | TRBV6-5 | TGTGCCAGCAGGGCCCTTGGGAATGAGCAGTTCTTC | CASRALGNEQFF
. | . | TRBJ1-5 | TRBV30 | TGTGCCTGTAAGCCGGGAAATAGCAATCAGCCCCAGCATTTT | CACKPGNSNQPQHF
TRBD2 | . | TRBJ2-1 | TRBV29-1 | TGCAGCGTTGAAGATCGGGGGGGGTCCTACAATGAGCAGTTCTTC | CSVEDRGGSYNEQFF
. | . | TRBJ1-1 | TRBV30 | TGTGCCTGGAGTTTAGGCGGCAGCAACACTGAAGCTTTCTTT | CAWSLGGSNTEAFF
. | . | TRBJ1-1 | TRBV7-9 | TGTGCCAGCAGCTTTGGGGATACTGAAGCTTTCTTT | CASSFGDTEAFF
TRBD2 | . | TRBJ2-1 | TRBV14 | TGTGCCAGCAGCCGGTCCCCCGAGCGGGGGGTATTCTACAATGAGCAGTTCTTC | CASSRSPERGVFYNEQFF
. | . | TRBJ2-5 | TRBV13 | TGTGCCAGCGGTGGGGGGCCCCAAGAGACCCAGTACTTC | CASGGGPQETQYF
. | . | TRBJ1-2 | TRBV25-1 | TGTGCCAGCAGTGATGGGGGCTATGGCTACACCTTC | CASSDGGYGYTF
. | . | TRBJ2-2 | TRBV4-3 | TGCGCCAGCAGCCAAGATGTGAGAAACACCGGGGAGCTGTTTTTT | CASSQDVRNTGELFF
. | . | TRBJ1-1 | TRBV2 | TGTGCCAGCAGTGAGGGCAGGAACACTGAAGCTTTCTTT | CASSEGRNTEAFF